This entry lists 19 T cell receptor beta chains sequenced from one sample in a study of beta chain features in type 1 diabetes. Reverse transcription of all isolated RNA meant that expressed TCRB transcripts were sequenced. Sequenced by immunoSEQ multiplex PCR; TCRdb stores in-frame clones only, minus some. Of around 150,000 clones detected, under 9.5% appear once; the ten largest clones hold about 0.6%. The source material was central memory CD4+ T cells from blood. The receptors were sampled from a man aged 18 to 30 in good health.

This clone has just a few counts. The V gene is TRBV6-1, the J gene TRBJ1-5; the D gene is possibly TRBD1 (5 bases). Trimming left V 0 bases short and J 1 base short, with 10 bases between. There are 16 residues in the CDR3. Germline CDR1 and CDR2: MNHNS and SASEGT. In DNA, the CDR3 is TGTGCCAGCAGTGAAGCGCGGGGGGGAAGCAATCAGCCCCAGCATTTT. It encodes CASSEARGGSNQPQHF.

CDR3 sequence: CASSYIRDTYGYTF. CDR3 sequence (DNA): TGTGCCAGCAGCTACATCCGGGACACCTATGGCTACACCTTC. This rearrangement joins TRBV28 to TRBJ1-2, with D perhaps TRBD1 (6 bases). V lost 6 bases to trimming and J lost 4 bases, with 15 bases between them. This CDR3 spans 14 amino acids. CDR1 and CDR2 (germline): MDHEN, SYDVKM.

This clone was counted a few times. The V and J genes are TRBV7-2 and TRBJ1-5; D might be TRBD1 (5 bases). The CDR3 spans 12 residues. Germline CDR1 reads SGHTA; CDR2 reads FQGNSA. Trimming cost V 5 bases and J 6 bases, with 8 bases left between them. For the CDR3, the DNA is TGTGCCAGCAGCATAACAGGTCAGCCCCAGCATTTT. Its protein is CASSITGQPQHF.

The CDR3 DNA follows: TGTGCCAGCAGCGCAGGGCAGAACACCGGGGAGCTGTTTTTT. Encoded protein: CASSAGQNTGELFF. This sequence joins TRBV7-3 and TRBJ2-2; TRBD1 is a possible D gene (5 bases). Germline CDR1 reads SGHTA; CDR2 reads FQGTGA. The CDR3 has 14 amino acids. V was clipped by 5 bases and J by 1 base, with 8 bases between them.

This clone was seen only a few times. The CDR3 here is CASSFRSPSETQYF. The CDR3 bases are TGTGCCAGCAGTTTCCGAAGCCCGTCCGAGACCCAGTACTTC. This chain links TRBV27 with TRBJ2-5; D uncertain. CDR1 is MNHEY, CDR2 SMNVEV, per germline (reference sequence). V dropped 3 bases and J dropped 5 bases, with 13 bases sitting between them. CDR3 length: 14 amino acids.

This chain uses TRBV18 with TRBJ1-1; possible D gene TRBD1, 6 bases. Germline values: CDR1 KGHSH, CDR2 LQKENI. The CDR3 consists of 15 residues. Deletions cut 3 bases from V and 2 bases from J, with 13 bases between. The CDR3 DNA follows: TGTGCCAGCTCACCCCCAAAGACAGGTAACACTGAAGCTTTCTTT. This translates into CASSPPKTGNTEAFF. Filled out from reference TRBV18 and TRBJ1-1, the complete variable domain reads NAGVMQNPRHLVRRRGQEARLRCSPMKGHSHVYWYRQLPEEGLKFMVYLQKENIIDESGMPKERFSAEFPKEGPSILRIQQVVRGDSAAYFCASSPPKTGNTEAFFGQGTRLTVV.

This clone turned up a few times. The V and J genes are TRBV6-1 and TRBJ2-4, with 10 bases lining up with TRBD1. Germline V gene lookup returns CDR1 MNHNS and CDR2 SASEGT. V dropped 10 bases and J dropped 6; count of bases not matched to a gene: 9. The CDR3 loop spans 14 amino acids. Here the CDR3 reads CAISDRGLINIQYF. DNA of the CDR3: TGTGCCATCTCGGACAGGGGGTTGATAAACATTCAGTACTTC.

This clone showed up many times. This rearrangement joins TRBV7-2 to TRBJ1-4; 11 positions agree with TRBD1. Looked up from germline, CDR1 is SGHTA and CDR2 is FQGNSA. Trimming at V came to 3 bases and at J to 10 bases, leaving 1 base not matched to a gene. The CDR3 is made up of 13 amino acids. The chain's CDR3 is CASSLGTGGKLFF. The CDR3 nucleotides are TGTGCCAGCAGCTTGGGGACAGGGGGAAAACTGTTTTTT. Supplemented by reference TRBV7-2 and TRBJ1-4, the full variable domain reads GAGVSQSPSNKVTEKGKDVELRCDPISGHTALYWYRQSLGQGLEFLIYFQGNSAPDKSGLPSDRFSAERTGGSVSTLTIQRTQQEDSAVYLCASSLGTGGKLFFGSGTQLSVL.

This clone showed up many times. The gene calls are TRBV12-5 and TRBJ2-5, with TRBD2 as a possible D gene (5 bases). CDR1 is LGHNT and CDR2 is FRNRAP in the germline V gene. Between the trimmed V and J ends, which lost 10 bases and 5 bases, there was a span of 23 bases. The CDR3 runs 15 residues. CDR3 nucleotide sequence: TGTGCTAATCCCCGGAGCGGAACCGATCGTGAGACCCAGTACTTC. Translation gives CANPRSGTDRETQYF.

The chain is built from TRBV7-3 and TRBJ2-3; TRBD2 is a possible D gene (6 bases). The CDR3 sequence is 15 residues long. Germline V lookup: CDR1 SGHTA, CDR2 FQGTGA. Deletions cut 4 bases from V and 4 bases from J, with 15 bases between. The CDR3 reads CASSYDLGGADTQYF. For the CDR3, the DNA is TGTGCCAGCAGCTACGACTTAGGCGGGGCAGATACGCAGTATTTT.

This chain's CDR3 is CASSFLSINTEAFF. Here the CDR3 DNA reads TGTGCCAGCAGCTTCCTCAGTATTAACACTGAAGCTTTCTTT. V and J are TRBV7-9 and TRBJ1-1, with D unclear. CDR3 size: 14 residues. V shed 3 bases and J shed 2 bases, with 10 bases lying between them. Germline V CDR1 and CDR2: SEHNR, FQNEAQ (reference sequence). The full variable domain, completed using reference TRBV7-9 and TRBJ1-1, is DTGVSQNPRHKITKRGQNVTFRCDPISEHNRLYWYRQTLGQGPEFLTYFQNEAQLEKSRLLSDRFSAERPKGSFSTLEIQRTEQGDSAMYLCASSFLSINTEAFFGQGTRLTVV.

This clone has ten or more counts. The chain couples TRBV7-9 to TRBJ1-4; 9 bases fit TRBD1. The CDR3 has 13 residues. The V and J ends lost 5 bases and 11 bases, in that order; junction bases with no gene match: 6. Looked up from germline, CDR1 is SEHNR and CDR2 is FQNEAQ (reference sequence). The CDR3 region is CASSGQGIRKLFF. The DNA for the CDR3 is TGTGCCAGCAGCGGACAGGGGATTCGCAAACTGTTTTTT.

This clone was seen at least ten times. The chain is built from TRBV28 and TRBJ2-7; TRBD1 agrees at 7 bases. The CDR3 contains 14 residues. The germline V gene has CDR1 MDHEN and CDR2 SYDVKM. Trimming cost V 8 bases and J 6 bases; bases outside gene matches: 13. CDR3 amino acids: CASGLGQARAEQYF. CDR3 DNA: TGTGCCAGCGGGCTCGGACAGGCCAGGGCCGAGCAGTACTTC.

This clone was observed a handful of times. The CDR3, as DNA: TGTGCCAGCCCGAGAGAAATGAACACTGAAGCTTTCTTT. Translation: CASPREMNTEAFF. V is TRBV18 and J is TRBJ1-1, with D unclear. The CDR3 runs 13 residues. In germline, CDR1 is KGHSH, CDR2 LQKENI. V lost 8 bases and J lost 0, with 10 bases in between.

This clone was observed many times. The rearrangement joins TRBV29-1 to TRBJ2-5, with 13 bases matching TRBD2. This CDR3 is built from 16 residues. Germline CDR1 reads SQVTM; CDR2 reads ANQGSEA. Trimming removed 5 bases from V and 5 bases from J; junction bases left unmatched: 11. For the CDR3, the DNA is TGCAGCGTTCCCGGGACTAGCGGGGCCTCCGGGGAGACCCAGTACTTC. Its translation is CSVPGTSGASGETQYF.

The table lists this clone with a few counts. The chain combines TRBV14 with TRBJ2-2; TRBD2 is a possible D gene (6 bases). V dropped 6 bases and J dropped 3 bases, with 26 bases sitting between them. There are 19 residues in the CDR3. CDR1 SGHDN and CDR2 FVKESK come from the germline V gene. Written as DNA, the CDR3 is TGTGCCAGCAGGCCATTTTCGGGACTCTCTCAGGCGGACACCGGGGAGCTGTTTTTT. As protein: CASRPFSGLSQADTGELFF. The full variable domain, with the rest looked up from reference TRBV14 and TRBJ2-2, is EAGVTQFPSHSVIEKGQTVTLRCDPISGHDNLYWYRRVMGKEIKFLLHFVKESKQDESGMPNNRFLAERTGGTYSTLKVQPAELEDSGVYFCASRPFSGLSQADTGELFFGEGSRLTVL.

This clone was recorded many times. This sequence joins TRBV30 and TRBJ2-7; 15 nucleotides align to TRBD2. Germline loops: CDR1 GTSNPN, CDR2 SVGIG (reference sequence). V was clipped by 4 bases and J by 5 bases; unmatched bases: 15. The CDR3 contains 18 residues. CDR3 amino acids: CAWTRTSGRAYTGNEQYF. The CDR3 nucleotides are TGTGCCTGGACCCGGACTAGCGGGAGGGCCTATACCGGGAACGAGCAGTACTTC. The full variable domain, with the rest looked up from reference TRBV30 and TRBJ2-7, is SQTIHQWPATLVQPVGSPLSLECTVEGTSNPNLYWYRQAAGRGLQLLFYSVGIGQISSEVPQNLSASRPQDRQFILSSKKLLLSDSGFYLCAWTRTSGRAYTGNEQYFGPGTRLTVT.

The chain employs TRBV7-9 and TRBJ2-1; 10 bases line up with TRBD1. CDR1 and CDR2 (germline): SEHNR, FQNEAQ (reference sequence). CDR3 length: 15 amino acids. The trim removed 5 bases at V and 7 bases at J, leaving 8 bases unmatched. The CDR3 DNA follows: TGTGCCAGCAGCCGCCGGGACAGGGGTCGGAATGAGCAGTTCTTC. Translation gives CASSRRDRGRNEQFF.

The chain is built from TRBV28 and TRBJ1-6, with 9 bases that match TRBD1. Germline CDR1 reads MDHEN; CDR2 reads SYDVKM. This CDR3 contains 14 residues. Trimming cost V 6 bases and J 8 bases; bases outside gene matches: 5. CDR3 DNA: TGTGCCAGCAGCCAAGGACAGGGGCATTCACCCCTCCACTTT. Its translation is CASSQGQGHSPLHF. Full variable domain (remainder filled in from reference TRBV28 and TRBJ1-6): DVKVTQSSRYLVKRTGEKVFLECVQDMDHENMFWYRQDPGLGLRLIYFSYDVKMKEKGDIPEGYSVSREKKERFSLILESASTNQTSMYLCASSQGQGHSPLHFGNGTRLTVT.